The 10 T cell receptor beta chains in this list originate from one sample, sequenced in a study of CD8 T cells in Susac syndrome. Random hexamers primed reverse transcription of about 0.45 to 1 ug RNA. TCRdb analysed the immunoSEQ multiplex PCR reads with MiXCR anew, one entry per CDR3 protein. Among 160,000 or so distinct CDR3 sequences, 90% to 95% were seen once, and the ten largest hold roughly 0.15%. The source material was CD4+ T cells from PBMCs. The receptors derive from a human donor with Susac syndrome.

The rearrangement uses TRBV3-1 and TRBJ2-5; TRBD1 matches at 7 bases. There are 15 residues in the CDR3. Per the germline V gene, CDR1 is LGHDT and CDR2 is YNNKEL (reference sequence). V gave up 0 bases and J gave up 4 bases; unmatched junction bases: 5. The CDR3 DNA reads as TGTGCCAGCAGCCAAGATCAAGGGGGCATAGAGACCCAGTACTTC. This gives the protein CASSQDQGGIETQYF.

This clonotype was detected a few times. V and J are TRBV7-9 and TRBJ2-5, with D possibly being TRBD2 (6 bases). Germline assignment: CDR1 SEHNR and CDR2 FQNEAQ (reference sequence). The CDR3 runs to 13 residues. Trimming took 2 bases from V and 4 from J, leaving 8 bases between them. The CDR3 coding sequence is TGTGCCAGCAGCTTATTGGGGGGAGAGACCCAGTACTTC. Translation gives CASSLLGGETQYF.

The chain recombines TRBV18 with TRBJ2-4; D gene ambiguous. The length of the CDR3 is 15 residues. V dropped 3 bases and J dropped 0 bases, with 9 bases sitting between them. CDR1 KGHSH and CDR2 LQKENI come from the germline V gene. The CDR3 reads CASSPPVLAKNIQYF. DNA for the CDR3: TGTGCCAGCTCACCTCCGGTGCTAGCCAAAAACATTCAGTACTTC.

The chain uses TRBV5-1 and TRBJ2-7, with 10 bases lining up with TRBD1. V dropped 0 bases and J dropped 5; count of bases not matched to a gene: 5. The CDR3 is 15 amino acids. Per the germline V gene, CDR1 is SGHRS and CDR2 is YFSETQ. The CDR3 DNA reads as TGCGCCAGCAGCTTGGCGGGACAGGGGATCGACGAGCAGTACTTC. Amino acid sequence: CASSLAGQGIDEQYF. The complete variable domain, with remaining parts taken from reference TRBV5-1 and TRBJ2-7, reads KAGVTQTPRYLIKTRGQQVTLSCSPISGHRSVSWYQQTPGQGLQFLFEYFSETQRNKGNFPGRFSGRQFSNSRSEMNVSTLELGDSALYLCASSLAGQGIDEQYFGPGTRLTVT.

This chain links TRBV3-1 with TRBJ2-5; weak D call: TRBD2 (5 bases). The length of the CDR3 is 14 residues. Germline V gene data show CDR1 as LGHDT and CDR2 as YNNKEL (reference sequence). The V end lost 2 bases, the J end lost 7 bases, and 14 bases lay between the germline ends. The CDR3: CASSQFGVTGTQYF. The DNA for the CDR3 is TGTGCCAGCAGCCAATTCGGGGTCACTGGGACCCAGTACTTC.

In nucleotides, the CDR3 is TGCGCCAGCAGCTTGGAAAGTCTGGGCGGGACCCAGTACTTC. This sequence encodes CASSLESLGGTQYF. The gene calls are TRBV5-1 and TRBJ2-5; no definite D call. The CDR3 runs 14 residues. Germline CDR1 and CDR2: SGHRS and YFSETQ. Trimming removed 0 bases at V and 7 bases at J, with 13 bases between.

V gene TRBV12-3 or TRBV12-4 combines with J gene TRBJ2-2; TRBD2 is a possible D gene (5 bases). CDR3 size: 15 residues. Trimming removed 6 bases from V and 5 bases from J, with 16 bases in between. The CDR3: CASSPISPGTGELFF. The CDR3 DNA reads TGTGCCAGCAGCCCGATCTCCCCGGGGACCGGGGAGCTGTTTTTT.

V gene TRBV7-3 combines with J gene TRBJ2-4; D remains ambiguous. CDR3 length: 15 amino acids. Germline CDR1 reads SGHTA; CDR2 reads FQGTGA. V was clipped by 5 bases and J by 6 bases, with 17 bases between them. The CDR3: CASSPDNAKINIQYF. In nucleotides, the CDR3 is TGTGCCAGCAGCCCGGATAATGCTAAGATAAACATTCAGTACTTC.

The V call is TRBV19, the J call TRBJ2-7, with no clear D. This CDR3 has 13 amino acids. Per germline, CDR1 LNHDA and CDR2 SQIVND (reference sequence). Trimming stripped 4 bases from V and 0 bases from J, with 7 bases between. CDR3 sequence reads: CASSNPNSYEQYF. Here the CDR3 DNA reads TGTGCCAGTAGTAATCCCAACTCCTACGAGCAGTACTTC. Supplemented by reference TRBV19 and TRBJ2-7, the full variable domain reads DGGITQSPKYLFRKEGQNVTLSCEQNLNHDAMYWYRQDPGQGLRLIYYSQIVNDFQKGDIAEGYSVSREKKESFPLTVTSAQKNPTAFYLCASSNPNSYEQYFGPGTRLTVT.

The rearrangement uses TRBV13 and TRBJ2-1; D is unresolved. V was pared by 3 bases and J by 0 bases, with 9 bases between. The CDR3 is 15 residues long. Germline V gives CDR1 PRHDT, CDR2 FYEKMQ (reference sequence). The CDR3 DNA reads as TGTGCCAGCAGCTTGCAGGCGAGCTCCTACAATGAGCAGTTCTTC. Its translation is CASSLQASSYNEQFF.